This T cell receptor (beta chain) was captured by sequencing in a study of blood T cells in healthy people across ages. Extraction of total RNA produced a minimum of 5.5 micrograms from each sample. Study-wide findings and caveats: Comparison with aged donors showed that long-lived donors had more naive CD4+ cells and higher diversity.

CDR1 is SNHLY and CDR2 is FYNNEI in the germline V gene. The ends were cut back, 7 bases at V and 2 bases at J, with 12 bases in the middle. This CDR3 has 15 residues. About this clonotype itself: Its antigen is currently unknown.

PCR was performed a second time for 7 to 11 cycles using a sample-barcoded 5' primer and a J-beta primer mix. Every molecule of cDNA carried a tag from a template-switch adaptor with 12 random nucleotides. A single record per CDR3 protein comes from TCRdb applying MiXCR to the 5' RACE reads. The table records hundreds of thousands of distinct CDR3 sequences, around half of them present only once. The gene calls are TRBV2 and TRBJ2-6; D is perhaps TRBD1 (5 bases). The receptor was derived from a man older than 75 in good health. The source material was blood. The CDR3 nucleotides read TGTGCCAGCAAATACGACAGCGCTGGGGCCAACGTCCTGACTTTC. Its translation is CASKYDSAGANVLTF.